This TCR beta chain was sequenced for a study of T cells in Graves' hyperthyroidism and ophthalmopathy. This CDR3 contains 13 residues. Germline CDR1 reads MNHEY; CDR2 reads SVGAGI. The ends were cut back, 1 base at V and 0 bases at J, with 3 bases in the middle. Regarding this clonotype: Its antigen is not known. One base away lies a much larger clone, so this may be a sequencing read error.

Points from the study as a whole: The majority of expanded thyroid clonotypes above 0.001 also appeared in blood. Ophthalmopathy and stable hyperthyroidism were told apart by a 13 V-J model.

Amplified regions were TCR beta CDR3 sequences from RNA transcripts. HTBI primers were employed in a first-round RT-PCR of the TCR CDR3. In TCRdb, the multiplex PCR reads were re-called with MiXCR into one record per CDR3 protein. The data hold about 540,000 distinct CDR3 sequences, with just over 45% observed a single time. This clonotype was sampled from a woman aged 18 to 35 with Graves' hyperthyroidism. The chain is built from TRBV6-5 and TRBJ1-1; D is unclear. Sequenced sample: peripheral blood or thyroid tissue (not recorded which). CDR3 residues: CASSYWVNTEAFF. The CDR3 DNA follows: TGTGCCAGCAGTTACTGGGTGAACACTGAAGCTTTCTTT.